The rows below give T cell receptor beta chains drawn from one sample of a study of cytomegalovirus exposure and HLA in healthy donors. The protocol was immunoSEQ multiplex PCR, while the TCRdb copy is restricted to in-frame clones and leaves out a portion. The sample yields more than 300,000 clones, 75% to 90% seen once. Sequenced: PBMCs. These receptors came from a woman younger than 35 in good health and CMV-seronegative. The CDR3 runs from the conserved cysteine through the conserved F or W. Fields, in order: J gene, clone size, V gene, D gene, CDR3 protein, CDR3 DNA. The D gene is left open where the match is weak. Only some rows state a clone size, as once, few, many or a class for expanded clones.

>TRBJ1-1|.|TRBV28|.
CASSFLGIWSLDTEAFF
TGTGCCAGCAGTTTCCTGGGCATTTGGTCCCTGGACACTGAAGCTTTCTTT
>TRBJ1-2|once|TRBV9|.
CASSTTDSYGYTF
TGTGCCAGCAGCACCACCGACTCCTATGGCTACACCTTC
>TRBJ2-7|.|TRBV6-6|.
CASSPSGGGAFYEQYF
TGTGCCAGCAGCCCATCGGGAGGGGGCGCGTTCTACGAGCAGTACTTC
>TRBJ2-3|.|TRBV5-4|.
CASSLDTSTDTQYF
TGTGCCAGCAGCTTGGACACGAGCACAGATACGCAGTATTTT
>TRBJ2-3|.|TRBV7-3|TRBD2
CASSPPGLAGLDTQYF
TGTGCCAGCAGCCCTCCCGGACTAGCGGGTCTAGATACGCAGTATTTT
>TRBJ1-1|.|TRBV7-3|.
CASSIVLNTEAFF
TGTGCCAGCAGCATAGTGCTGAACACTGAAGCTTTCTTT
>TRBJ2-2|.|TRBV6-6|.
CAGGGQTGGSLLFF
TGTGCCGGGGGGGGGCAGACCGGCGGATCTTTACTGTTTTTT
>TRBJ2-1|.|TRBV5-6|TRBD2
CASSYGLAWARGAYNEQFF
TGTGCCAGCAGCTACGGACTAGCGTGGGCTAGGGGCGCCTACAATGAGCAGTTCTTC
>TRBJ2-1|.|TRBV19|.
CASSIKVASNEQFF
TGTGCCAGTAGTATCAAGGTAGCGTCTAATGAGCAGTTCTTC
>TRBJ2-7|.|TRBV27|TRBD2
CASSPLLAGGPYEQYF
TGTGCCAGCAGTCCCCTACTAGCGGGAGGGCCGTACGAGCAGTACTTC
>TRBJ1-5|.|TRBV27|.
CASSLSIPGSQPQHF
TGTGCCAGCAGTTTATCGATTCCAGGGTCACAGCCCCAGCATTTT
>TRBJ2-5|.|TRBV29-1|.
CSVEWREEQSETQYF
TGCAGCGTTGAATGGAGGGAAGAACAGTCGGAGACCCAGTACTTC
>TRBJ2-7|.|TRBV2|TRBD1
CAGGQGPYEQYF
TGTGCCGGGGGACAGGGGCCCTACGAGCAGTACTTC
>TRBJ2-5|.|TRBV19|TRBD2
CASSIGTSGSETQYF
TGTGCCAGTAGTATAGGGACTAGCGGGAGTGAGACCCAGTACTTC
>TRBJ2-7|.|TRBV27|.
CASSFANEQYF
TGTGCCAGCAGTTTCGCGAACGAGCAGTACTTC
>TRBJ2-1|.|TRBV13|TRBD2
CASSPKGLAGLYNEQFF
TGTGCCAGCAGTCCAAAGGGACTAGCGGGATTATACAATGAGCAGTTCTTC
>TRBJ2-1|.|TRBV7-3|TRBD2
CASSRPGSSGSNEQFF
TGTGCCAGCAGCCGTCCGGGGAGTAGCGGGTCCAATGAGCAGTTCTTC
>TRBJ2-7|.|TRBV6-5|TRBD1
CASSTSGQNIYEQYF
TGTGCCAGCAGTACCTCGGGACAGAATATCTACGAGCAGTACTTC
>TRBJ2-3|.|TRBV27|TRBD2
CASTLTSGRVDTQYF
TGTGCCAGCACCCTTACTAGCGGGAGGGTCGATACGCAGTATTTT
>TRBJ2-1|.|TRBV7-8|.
CASSLGTAAWGDEQFF
TGTGCCAGCAGCTTAGGTACAGCGGCCTGGGGTGATGAGCAGTTCTTC
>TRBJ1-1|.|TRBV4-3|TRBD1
CASSQGQVGNTEAFF
TGCGCCAGCAGCCAGGGACAGGTAGGGAACACTGAAGCTTTCTTT
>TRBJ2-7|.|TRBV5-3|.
CARSLLLKRDSDYEQYF
TGTGCCAGAAGCCTTTTATTGAAAAGGGACTCCGACTACGAGCAGTACTTC
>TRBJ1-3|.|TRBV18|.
CASSIRQDSSGNTIYF
TGTGCCAGCTCAATTCGACAGGATTCTTCTGGAAACACCATATATTTT
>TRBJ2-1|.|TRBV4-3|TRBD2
CASSQAGTSGSAYNEQFF
TGCGCCAGCAGCCAAGCTGGGACTAGCGGGAGTGCCTACAATGAGCAGTTCTTC
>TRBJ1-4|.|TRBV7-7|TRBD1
CASGTGGEAEKLFF
TGTGCCAGTGGGACAGGGGGCGAGGCTGAAAAACTGTTTTTT
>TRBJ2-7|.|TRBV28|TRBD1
CASSPAGGAGYEQYF
TGTGCCAGCAGTCCCGCAGGGGGCGCGGGGTACGAGCAGTACTTC
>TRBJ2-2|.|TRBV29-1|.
CSCKRGSTGELFF
TGCAGCTGCAAACGGGGGTCCACCGGGGAGCTGTTTTTT
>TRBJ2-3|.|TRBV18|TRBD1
CASSPPGTDRTDTQYF
TGTGCCAGCTCACCCCCGGGGACAGACCGCACAGATACGCAGTATTTT
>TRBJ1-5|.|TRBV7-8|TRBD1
CASSDPQGVGSWPQHF
TGTGCCAGCAGCGACCCACAGGGGGTGGGGTCATGGCCCCAGCATTTT
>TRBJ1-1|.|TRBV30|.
CAWAHTGESEAFF
TGTGCCTGGGCGCACACGGGGGAGTCTGAAGCTTTCTTT